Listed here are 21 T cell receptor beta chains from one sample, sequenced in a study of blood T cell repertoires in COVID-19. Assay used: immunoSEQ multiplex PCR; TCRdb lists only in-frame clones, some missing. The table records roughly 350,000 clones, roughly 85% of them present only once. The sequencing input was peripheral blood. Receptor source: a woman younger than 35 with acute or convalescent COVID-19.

The CDR3 DNA reads as TGTGCCAGTAGTATATCCGGCGGTTCACCCCTCCACTTT. Protein sequence: CASSISGGSPLHF. This rearrangement joins TRBV19 to TRBJ1-6; D is unclear. There are 13 residues in the CDR3. Germline CDR1 LNHDA, CDR2 SQIVND (reference sequence). The ends were cut back, 2 bases at V and 9 bases at J, with 8 bases in the middle.

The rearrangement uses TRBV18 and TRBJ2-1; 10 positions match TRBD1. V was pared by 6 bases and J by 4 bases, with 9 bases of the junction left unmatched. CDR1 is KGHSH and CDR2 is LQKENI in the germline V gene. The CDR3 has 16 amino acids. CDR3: CASSPSGTGVYNEQFF. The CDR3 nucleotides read TGTGCCAGCTCGCCCTCCGGGACAGGGGTATACAATGAGCAGTTCTTC.

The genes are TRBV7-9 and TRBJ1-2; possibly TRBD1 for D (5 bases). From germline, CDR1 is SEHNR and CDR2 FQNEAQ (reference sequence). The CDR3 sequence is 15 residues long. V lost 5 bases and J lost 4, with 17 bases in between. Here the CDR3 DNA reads TGTGCCAGCAGCCCCACGGGGGATCCGACCTATGGCTACACCTTC. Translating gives CASSPTGDPTYGYTF.

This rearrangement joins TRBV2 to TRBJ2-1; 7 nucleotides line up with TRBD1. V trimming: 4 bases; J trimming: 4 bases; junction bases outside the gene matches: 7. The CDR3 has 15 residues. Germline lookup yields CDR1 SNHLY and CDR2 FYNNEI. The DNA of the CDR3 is TGTGCCAGCAGTGTATTGGCGACAGGGTACAATGAGCAGTTCTTC. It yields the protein CASSVLATGYNEQFF.

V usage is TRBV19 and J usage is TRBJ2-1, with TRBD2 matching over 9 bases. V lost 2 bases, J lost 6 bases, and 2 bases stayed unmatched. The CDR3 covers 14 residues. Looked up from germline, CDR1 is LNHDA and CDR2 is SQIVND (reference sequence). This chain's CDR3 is CASSILAGPNEQFF. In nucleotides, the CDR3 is TGTGCCAGTAGTATACTAGCGGGACCCAATGAGCAGTTCTTC.

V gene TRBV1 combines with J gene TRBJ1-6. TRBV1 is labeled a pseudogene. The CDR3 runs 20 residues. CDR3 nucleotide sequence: TGCACCAGCAGCTCACGACCGCGGTTTGACCTATTCTTACTAGGGTCACCCCTCCACTTT. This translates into CTSSSRPRFDLFLLGSPLHF.

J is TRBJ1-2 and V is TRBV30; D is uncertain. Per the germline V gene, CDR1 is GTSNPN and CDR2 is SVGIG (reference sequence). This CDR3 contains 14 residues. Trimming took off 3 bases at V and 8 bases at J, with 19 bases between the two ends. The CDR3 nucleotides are TGTGCCTGGAGGGCGGAGGGTAGGTTCTCCGGCTACACCTTC. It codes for CAWRAEGRFSGYTF.

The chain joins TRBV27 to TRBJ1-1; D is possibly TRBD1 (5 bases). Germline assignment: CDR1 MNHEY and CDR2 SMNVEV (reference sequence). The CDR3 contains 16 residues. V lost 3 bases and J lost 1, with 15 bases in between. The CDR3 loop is CASSLATTTGNTEAFF. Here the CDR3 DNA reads TGTGCCAGCAGTTTGGCCACTACAACAGGGAACACTGAAGCTTTCTTT.

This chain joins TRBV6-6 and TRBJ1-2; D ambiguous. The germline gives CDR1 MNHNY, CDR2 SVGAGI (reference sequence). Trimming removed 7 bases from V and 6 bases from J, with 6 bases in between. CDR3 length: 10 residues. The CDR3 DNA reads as TGTGCCAGCATCGGGGATGGCTACACCTTC. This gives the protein CASIGDGYTF.

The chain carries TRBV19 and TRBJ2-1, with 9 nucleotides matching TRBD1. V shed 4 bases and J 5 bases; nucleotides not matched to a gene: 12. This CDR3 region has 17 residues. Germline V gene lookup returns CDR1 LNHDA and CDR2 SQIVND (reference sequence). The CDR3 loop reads CASSTRRLGQGNNEQFF. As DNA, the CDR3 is TGTGCCAGTAGTACCCGCCGGTTGGGACAGGGCAACAATGAGCAGTTCTTC.

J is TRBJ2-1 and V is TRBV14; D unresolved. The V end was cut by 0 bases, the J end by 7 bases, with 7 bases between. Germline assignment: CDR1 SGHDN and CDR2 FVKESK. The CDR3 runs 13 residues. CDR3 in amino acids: CASSQDAGNEQFF. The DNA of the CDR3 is TGTGCCAGCAGCCAAGACGCCGGGAATGAGCAGTTCTTC.

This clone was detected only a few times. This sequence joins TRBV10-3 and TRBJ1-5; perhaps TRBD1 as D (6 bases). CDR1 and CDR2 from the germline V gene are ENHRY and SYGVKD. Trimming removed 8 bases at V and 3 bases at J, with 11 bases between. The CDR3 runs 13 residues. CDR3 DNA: TGTGCCATCTCGCGGACAGTCAATCAGCCCCAGCATTTT. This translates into CAISRTVNQPQHF.

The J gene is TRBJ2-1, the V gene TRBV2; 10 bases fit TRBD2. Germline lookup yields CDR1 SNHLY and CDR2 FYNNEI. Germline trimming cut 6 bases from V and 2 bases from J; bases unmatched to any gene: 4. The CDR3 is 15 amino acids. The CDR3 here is CASRWTSGAYNEQFF. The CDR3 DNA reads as TGTGCCAGCAGATGGACTAGCGGTGCCTACAATGAGCAGTTCTTC.

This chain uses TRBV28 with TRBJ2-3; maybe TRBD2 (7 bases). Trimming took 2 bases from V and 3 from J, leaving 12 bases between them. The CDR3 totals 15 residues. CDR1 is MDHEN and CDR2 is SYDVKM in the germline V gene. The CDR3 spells CASSLGGAETDTQYF. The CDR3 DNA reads TGTGCCAGCAGTTTAGGGGGGGCTGAGACAGATACGCAGTATTTT. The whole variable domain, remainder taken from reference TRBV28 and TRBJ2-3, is DVKVTQSSRYLVKRTGEKVFLECVQDMDHENMFWYRQDPGLGLRLIYFSYDVKMKEKGDIPEGYSVSREKKERFSLILESASTNQTSMYLCASSLGGAETDTQYFGPGTRLTVL.

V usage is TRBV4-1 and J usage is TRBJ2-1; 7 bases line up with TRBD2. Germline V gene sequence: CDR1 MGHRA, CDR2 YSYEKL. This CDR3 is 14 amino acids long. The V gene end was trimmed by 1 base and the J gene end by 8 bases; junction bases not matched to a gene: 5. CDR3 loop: CASSQGAAGDEQFF. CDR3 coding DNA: TGCGCCAGCAGCCAAGGGGCCGCGGGGGATGAGCAGTTCTTC.

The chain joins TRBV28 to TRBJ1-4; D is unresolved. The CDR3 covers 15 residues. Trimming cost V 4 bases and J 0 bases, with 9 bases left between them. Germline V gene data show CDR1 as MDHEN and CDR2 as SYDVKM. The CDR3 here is CASSSDPATNEKLFF. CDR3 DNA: TGTGCCAGCAGTTCAGATCCTGCAACTAATGAAAAACTGTTTTTT. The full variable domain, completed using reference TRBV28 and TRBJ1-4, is DVKVTQSSRYLVKRTGEKVFLECVQDMDHENMFWYRQDPGLGLRLIYFSYDVKMKEKGDIPEGYSVSREKKERFSLILESASTNQTSMYLCASSSDPATNEKLFFGSGTQLSVL.

CDR3 in DNA: TGTGCCAGCAGACCAGACAGGGGGCGAACTGAAGCTTTCTTT. Translated: CASRPDRGRTEAFF. The chain carries TRBV5-4 and TRBJ1-1; 10 nucleotides agree with TRBD1. V lost 5 bases and J lost 5; bases outside the gene matches: 6. CDR3 length: 14 amino acids. Germline CDR1 reads SGHNT; CDR2 reads YYREEE (reference sequence).

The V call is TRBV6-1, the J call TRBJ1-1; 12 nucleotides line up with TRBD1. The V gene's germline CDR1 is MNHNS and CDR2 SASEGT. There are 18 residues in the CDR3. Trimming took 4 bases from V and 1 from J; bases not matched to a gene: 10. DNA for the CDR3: TGTGCCAGCAGTGGGGGGACAGGGGGCTCATATTCGAACACTGAAGCTTTCTTT. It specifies CASSGGTGGSYSNTEAFF.

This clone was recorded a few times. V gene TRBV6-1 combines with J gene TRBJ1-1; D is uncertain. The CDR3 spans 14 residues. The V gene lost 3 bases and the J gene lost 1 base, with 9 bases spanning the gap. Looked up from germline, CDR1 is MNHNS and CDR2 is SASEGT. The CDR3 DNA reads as TGTGCCAGCAGTGATCTCGGTAGGAACACTGAAGCTTTCTTT. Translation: CASSDLGRNTEAFF.

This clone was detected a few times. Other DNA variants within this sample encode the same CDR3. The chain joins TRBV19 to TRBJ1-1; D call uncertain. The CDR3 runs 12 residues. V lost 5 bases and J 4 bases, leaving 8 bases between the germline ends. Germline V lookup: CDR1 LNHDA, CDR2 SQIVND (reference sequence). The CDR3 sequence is CASSPGGTEAFF. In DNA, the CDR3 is TGTGCCAGTAGTCCGGGTGGCACTGAAGCTTTCTTT.

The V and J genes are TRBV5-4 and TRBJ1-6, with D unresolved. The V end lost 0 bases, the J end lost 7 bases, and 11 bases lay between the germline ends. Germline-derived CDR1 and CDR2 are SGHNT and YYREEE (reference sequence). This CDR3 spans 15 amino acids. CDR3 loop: CASSLDPGGNSPLHF. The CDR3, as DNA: TGTGCCAGCAGCTTGGACCCAGGAGGCAATTCACCCCTCCACTTT. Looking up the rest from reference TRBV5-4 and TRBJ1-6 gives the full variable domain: ETGVTQSPTHLIKTRGQQVTLRCSSQSGHNTVSWYQQALGQGPQFIFQYYREEENGRGNFPPRFSGLQFPNYSSELNVNALELDDSALYLCASSLDPGGNSPLHFGNGTRLTVT.